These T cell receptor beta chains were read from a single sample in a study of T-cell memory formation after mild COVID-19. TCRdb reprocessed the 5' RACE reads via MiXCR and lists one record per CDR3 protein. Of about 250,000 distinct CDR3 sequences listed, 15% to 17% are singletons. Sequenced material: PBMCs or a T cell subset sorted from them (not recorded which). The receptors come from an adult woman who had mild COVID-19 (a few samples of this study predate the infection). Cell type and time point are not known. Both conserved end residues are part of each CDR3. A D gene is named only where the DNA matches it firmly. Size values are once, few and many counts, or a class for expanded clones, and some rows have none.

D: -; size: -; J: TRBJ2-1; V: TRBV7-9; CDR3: CASSQSYSYNEQFF; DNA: TGTGCCAGCAGCCAGAGTTACTCCTACAATGAGCAGTTCTTC
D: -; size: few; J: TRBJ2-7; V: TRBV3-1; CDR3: CASSHRRDSEQYF; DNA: TGTGCCAGCAGCCATCGTAGGGACTCCGAGCAGTACTTC
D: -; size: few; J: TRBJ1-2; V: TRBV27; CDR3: CASASIGYGYTF; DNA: TGTGCCAGCGCCTCTATCGGCTATGGCTACACCTTC
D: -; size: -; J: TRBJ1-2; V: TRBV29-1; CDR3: CSMTWGSANYGYTF; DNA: TGCAGTATGACATGGGGGTCAGCTAACTATGGCTACACCTTC
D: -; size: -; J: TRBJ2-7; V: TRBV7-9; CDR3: CASSWRSYEQYF; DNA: TGTGCCAGCAGCTGGCGCTCCTACGAGCAGTACTTC
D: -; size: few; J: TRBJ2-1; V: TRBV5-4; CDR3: CASRGGGSSYNEQFF; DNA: TGTGCCAGCAGAGGGGGGGGGAGCTCCTACAATGAGCAGTTCTTC
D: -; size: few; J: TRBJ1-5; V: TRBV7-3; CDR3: CASRQSGRGTIKDNQPQHF; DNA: TGTGCCAGCAGGCAGAGTGGCAGGGGAACGATTAAGGACAATCAGCCCCAGCATTTT
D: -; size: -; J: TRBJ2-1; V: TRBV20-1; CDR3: CSARRGGLDEQFF; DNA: TGCAGTGCTAGAAGGGGGGGCCTGGATGAGCAGTTCTTC
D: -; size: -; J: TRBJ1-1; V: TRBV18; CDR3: CASSPPVGQANTEAFF; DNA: TGTGCCAGCTCACCACCGGTTGGACAAGCTAACACTGAAGCTTTCTTT
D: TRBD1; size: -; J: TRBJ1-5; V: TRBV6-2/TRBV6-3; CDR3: CASSGGTGGWSNQPQHF; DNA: TGTGCCAGCAGTGGAGGGACAGGGGGCTGGAGCAATCAGCCCCAGCATTTT
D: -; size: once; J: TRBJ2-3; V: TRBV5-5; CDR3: CASSTRRGQGPTDTQYF; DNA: TGTGCCAGCAGCACCCGCCGAGGCCAGGGGCCCACAGATACGCAGTATTTT
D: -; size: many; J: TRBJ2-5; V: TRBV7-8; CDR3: CASSFGETQYF; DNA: TGTGCCAGCAGCTTTGGGGAGACCCAGTACTTC
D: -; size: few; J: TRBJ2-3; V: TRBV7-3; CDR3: CASSSGLVTDTQYF; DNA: TGTGCCAGCAGCTCGGGACTGGTTACAGATACGCAGTATTTT
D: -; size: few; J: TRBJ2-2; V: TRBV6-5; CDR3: CASSYSYGTNTGELFF; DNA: TGTGCCAGCAGTTACTCGTATGGGACGAACACCGGGGAGCTGTTTTTT
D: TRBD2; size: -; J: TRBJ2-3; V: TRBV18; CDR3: CASSPPGRSGRGTDTQYF; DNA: TGTGCCAGCTCACCACCCGGCAGAAGCGGGAGAGGCACAGATACGCAGTATTTT
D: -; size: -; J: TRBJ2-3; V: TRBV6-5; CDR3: CASRQQGIAPSTDTQYF; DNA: TGTGCCAGCAGGCAACAGGGCATCGCCCCTAGCACAGATACGCAGTATTTT
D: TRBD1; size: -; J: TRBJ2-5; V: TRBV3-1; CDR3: CASSPNRGRAETQYF; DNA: TGTGCCAGCAGCCCAAACAGGGGCAGGGCAGAGACCCAGTACTTC
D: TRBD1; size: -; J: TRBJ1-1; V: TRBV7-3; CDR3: CASSRGQSSTEAFF; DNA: TGTGCCAGCAGCCGGGGACAGTCGAGCACTGAAGCTTTCTTT
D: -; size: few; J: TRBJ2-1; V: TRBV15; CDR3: CATSMGGFAPGQFF; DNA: TGTGCCACCAGCATGGGGGGTTTTGCCCCGGGGCAGTTCTTC
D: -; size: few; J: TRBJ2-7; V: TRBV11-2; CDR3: CASSLGPSGTYEQYF; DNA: TGTGCCAGCAGCTTAGGACCCTCGGGGACCTACGAGCAGTACTTC
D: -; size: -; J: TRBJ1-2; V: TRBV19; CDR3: CASSIVRTKGGYTF; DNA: TGTGCCAGTAGTATAGTCCGGACCAAGGGGGGCTACACCTTC
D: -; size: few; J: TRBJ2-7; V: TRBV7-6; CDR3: CASSLDGSDSYEQYF; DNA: TGTGCCAGCAGCTTAGATGGGTCGGACTCCTACGAGCAGTACTTC
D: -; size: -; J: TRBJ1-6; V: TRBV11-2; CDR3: CASSLALAALHF; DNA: TGTGCCAGCAGCTTAGCCCTCGCGGCCCTCCACTTT
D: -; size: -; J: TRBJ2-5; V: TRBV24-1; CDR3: CATSHQGTQETQYF; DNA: TGTGCCACCAGTCATCAGGGGACCCAAGAGACCCAGTACTTC
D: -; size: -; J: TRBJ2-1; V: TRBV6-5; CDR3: CASRGSGGSYNEQFF; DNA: TGTGCCAGCAGGGGGAGCGGAGGCTCCTACAATGAGCAGTTCTTC
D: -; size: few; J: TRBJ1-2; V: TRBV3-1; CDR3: CASSQDQAGRGYTF; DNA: TGTGCCAGCAGCCAAGATCAGGCAGGCCGTGGCTACACCTTC
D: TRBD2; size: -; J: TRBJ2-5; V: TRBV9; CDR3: CASSPRFGLAGEGQETQYF; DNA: TGTGCCAGCAGCCCCCGATTCGGTTTAGCGGGAGAAGGACAAGAGACCCAGTACTTC
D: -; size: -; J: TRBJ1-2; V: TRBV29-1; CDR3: CSVALRFNYGYTF; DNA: TGCAGCGTTGCCTTGAGGTTTAACTATGGCTACACCTTC
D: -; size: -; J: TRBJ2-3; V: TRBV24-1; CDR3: CATSHTDTQYF; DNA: TGTGCCACCTCGCACACAGATACGCAGTATTTT
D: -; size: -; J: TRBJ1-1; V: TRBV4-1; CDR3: CASSQEKSRGGLTEAFF; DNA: TGCGCCAGCAGCCAAGAAAAATCTCGAGGAGGGTTGACTGAAGCTTTCTTT
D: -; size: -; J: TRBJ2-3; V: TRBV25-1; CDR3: CASSHRLSTDTQYF; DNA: TGTGCCAGCAGTCACAGGCTGAGCACAGATACGCAGTATTTT
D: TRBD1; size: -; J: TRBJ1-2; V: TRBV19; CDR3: CASSGTGGVGYTF; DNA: TGTGCCAGTTCCGGGACAGGGGGCGTCGGCTACACCTTC
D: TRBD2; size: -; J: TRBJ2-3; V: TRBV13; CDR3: CASSSRGLARDTQYF; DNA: TGTGCCAGCAGCTCGAGGGGACTAGCTAGAGATACGCAGTATTTT
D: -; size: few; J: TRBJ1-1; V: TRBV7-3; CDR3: CASSLYPTDTEAFF; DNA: TGTGCCAGCAGCTTATATCCCACGGACACTGAAGCTTTCTTT
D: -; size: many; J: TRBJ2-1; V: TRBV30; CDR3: CAWRRRRGVRTTINEQFF; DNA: TGTGCCTGGAGGAGGCGGAGGGGGGTCCGCACAACTATCAATGAGCAGTTCTTC
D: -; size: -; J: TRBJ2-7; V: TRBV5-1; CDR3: CASSLDPSLYEQYF; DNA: TGCGCCAGCAGCTTGGATCCCTCCCTTTACGAGCAGTACTTC
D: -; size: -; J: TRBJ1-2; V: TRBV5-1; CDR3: CASSFGEYGYTF; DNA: TGTGCCAGCAGTTTCGGTGAATATGGCTACACCTTC
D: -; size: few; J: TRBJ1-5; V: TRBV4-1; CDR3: CASSQRDGTPVDF; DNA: TGCGCCAGCAGCCAGAGGGATGGGACGCCGGTAGATTTT
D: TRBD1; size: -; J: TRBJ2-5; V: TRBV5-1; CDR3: CASSNHGTGEETQYF; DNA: TGCGCCAGCAGTAACCACGGGACAGGGGAAGAGACCCAGTACTTC